One and the same sample provided the 21 T cell receptor beta chains below, sequenced in a study of cytomegalovirus exposure and HLA in healthy donors. Some clones are missing from TCRdb's copy, which holds only in-frame ones; the method was immunoSEQ multiplex PCR. The sample consists of roughly 300,000 clones, approximately 90% of them appearing once. The sequencing sample was made of PBMCs. Receptors originate from a young woman in good health and CMV-seronegative.

There are a few counts of this clone. The V gene is TRBV27, the J gene TRBJ2-7, with TRBD2 matching 7 bases. Germline-derived CDR1 and CDR2 are MNHEY and SMNVEV (reference sequence). V was clipped by 3 bases and J by 7 bases; unmatched bases: 0. CDR3 length: 11 residues. DNA of the CDR3: TGTGCCAGCAGTTTCGGGGGGGAGCAGTACTTC. Amino acids: CASSFGGEQYF.

The chain is built from TRBV7-6 and TRBJ2-7; D might be TRBD2 (6 bases). CDR1 and CDR2 (germline): SGHVS, FNYEAQ. V gave up 2 bases and J gave up 9 bases, with 14 bases separating them. CDR3 length: 13 amino acids. In nucleotides, the CDR3 is TGTGCCAGCAGCTTAACCTCGGACGGGAGGCAGTACTTC. Its protein is CASSLTSDGRQYF.

This chain connects TRBV6-5 to TRBJ2-2; 10 nucleotides align to TRBD2. V lost 7 bases and J lost 7; bases outside the gene matches: 9. Germline-derived CDR1 and CDR2 are MNHEY and SVGAGI. This CDR3 is built from 15 residues. CDR3: CASTVAGGWGGELFF. DNA for the CDR3: TGTGCCAGCACCGTAGCGGGAGGATGGGGCGGGGAGCTGTTTTTT.

V is TRBV27 and J is TRBJ2-3, with D possibly being TRBD1 (6 bases). The germline V and J ends were trimmed by 9 bases and 3 bases, with 13 bases remaining between them. CDR3 length: 13 residues. In germline, CDR1 is MNHEY, CDR2 SMNVEV (reference sequence). CDR3 amino acids: CASGGRVTDTQYF. The CDR3 nucleotides are TGTGCCAGTGGGGGCAGGGTGACAGATACGCAGTATTTT.

The V gene is TRBV25-1, the J gene TRBJ1-2; 8 bases match TRBD1. Germline V gene lookup returns CDR1 MGHDK and CDR2 SYGVNS. With 1 base clipped from V and 7 bases from J, the junction kept 8 bases outside the gene matches. The CDR3 sequence is 15 residues long. CDR3 in amino acids: CASSESGGQGPGYTF. The CDR3 region has the DNA TGTGCCAGCAGTGAATCAGGCGGACAGGGACCTGGCTACACCTTC.

This clone was recorded a few times. The chain carries TRBV4-2 and TRBJ1-4, with D possibly TRBD1 on 6 matching bases. CDR3 length: 15 amino acids. Trimming removed 0 bases at V and 8 bases at J, with 13 bases between. Germline assignment: CDR1 LGHNA and CDR2 YNFKEQ. The CDR3: CASSQDFRGSEKLFF. DNA for the CDR3: TGTGCCAGCAGCCAAGATTTCAGGGGAAGCGAAAAACTGTTTTTT.

CDR3 sequence (DNA): TGTGCCAGCAGCCTAGGGACTAGCGGGAGGACAGGCCAAGAGACCCAGTACTTC. The encoded protein is CASSLGTSGRTGQETQYF. The rearrangement joins TRBV5-4 to TRBJ2-5; the match to TRBD2 covers 15 bases. The CDR3 has 18 residues. Germline CDR1 is SGHNT and CDR2 is YYREEE (reference sequence). V lost 4 bases to trimming and J lost 1 base; unmatched junction nucleotides: 8.

The V gene is TRBV4-2, the J gene TRBJ2-7; tentatively, D is TRBD2 (6 bases). Trimming took 0 bases from V and 7 from J, leaving 10 bases between them. Germline CDR1 LGHNA, CDR2 YNFKEQ. This CDR3 has 13 amino acids. This chain's CDR3 is CASSQDARGEQYF. In DNA, the CDR3 is TGTGCCAGCAGCCAAGATGCCCGGGGGGAGCAGTACTTC.

The chain joins TRBV27 to TRBJ1-3; possible D gene TRBD1, 5 bases. With 5 bases removed from V and 0 bases from J, the gap between germline ends came to 14 bases. The CDR3 loop spans 16 amino acids. Germline CDR1 is MNHEY and CDR2 is SMNVEV (reference sequence). CDR3 residues: CASSLSRGLSGNTIYF. CDR3 coding DNA: TGTGCCAGCAGTCTGAGTAGGGGCCTCTCTGGAAACACCATATATTTT.

This chain uses TRBV10-3 with TRBJ1-3; 7 nucleotides align to TRBD1. V dropped 6 bases and J dropped 0; count of bases not matched to a gene: 8. The CDR3 runs 16 residues. Germline CDR1 is ENHRY and CDR2 is SYGVKD. The CDR3 sequence: CAISPGQVRSGNTIYF. In DNA form, the CDR3 reads TGTGCCATCAGCCCCGGACAGGTGCGCTCTGGAAACACCATATATTTT.

V gene TRBV9 combines with J gene TRBJ2-7, with D perhaps TRBD2 (5 bases). The CDR3 contains 14 residues. Germline V gene lookup returns CDR1 SGDLS and CDR2 YYNGEE. Trimming shortened V by 3 bases and J by 6 bases, and 16 bases separated the two germline ends. The CDR3 bases are TGTGCCAGCAGCGGCCCCCGAGGGCCTGGCGAGCAGTACTTC. As protein: CASSGPRGPGEQYF. Full variable domain (missing parts from reference TRBV9 and TRBJ2-7): DSGVTQTPKHLITATGQRVTLRCSPRSGDLSVYWYQQSLDQGLQFLIQYYNGEERAKGNILERFSAQQFPDLHSELNLSSLELGDSALYFCASSGPRGPGEQYFGPGTRLTVT.

The rearrangement uses TRBV6-6 and TRBJ1-1, with D perhaps matching TRBD1 (6 bases). Trimming took 9 bases from V and 1 from J, leaving 12 bases between them. Germline-derived CDR1 and CDR2 are MNHNY and SVGAGI (reference sequence). The CDR3 has 13 amino acids. The CDR3 coding sequence is TGTGCCAGTTACAGGGCGAGGAACACTGAAGCTTTCTTT. It specifies CASYRARNTEAFF.

This chain uses TRBV7-8 with TRBJ2-7; TRBD2 aligns across 9 bases. CDR1 and CDR2 (germline): SGHVS, FQNEAQ. There are 18 residues in the CDR3. Unmatched junction bases numbered 15, after V lost 1 base and J lost 5 bases. CDR3 DNA sequence: TGTGCCAGCAGCTTAGGTCTTGACTCACTAGCGGGTTTTAACGAGCAGTACTTC. Protein product: CASSLGLDSLAGFNEQYF.

This chain joins TRBV7-2 and TRBJ2-3; D may be TRBD1 (6 bases). The CDR3 has 15 residues. The V gene's germline CDR1 is SGHTA and CDR2 FQGNSA. Trimming left V 1 base short and J 5 bases short, with 13 bases between. In DNA, the CDR3 is TGTGCCAGCAGCTTAGGAGGGGGTTCAGGAGATACGCAGTATTTT. Translation: CASSLGGGSGDTQYF. Full variable domain (remainder filled in from reference TRBV7-2 and TRBJ2-3): GAGVSQSPSNKVTEKGKDVELRCDPISGHTALYWYRQSLGQGLEFLIYFQGNSAPDKSGLPSDRFSAERTGGSVSTLTIQRTQQEDSAVYLCASSLGGGSGDTQYFGPGTRLTVL.

This clone appeared a single time. The chain links TRBV4-3 to TRBJ1-5, with D unresolved. CDR1 is LGHNA and CDR2 is YSLEER in the germline V gene. The CDR3 sequence is 14 residues long. The V end lost 0 bases, the J end lost 6 bases, and 9 bases lay between the germline ends. The CDR3: CASSQDSTIQPQHF. As DNA, the CDR3 is TGCGCCAGCAGCCAAGATAGCACAATTCAGCCCCAGCATTTT.

This clone is a singleton in its sample. The chain is built from TRBV5-1 and TRBJ2-1, with 10 nucleotides matching TRBD2. The CDR3 is made up of 14 amino acids. V lost 3 bases and J lost 5; bases outside the gene matches: 2. Germline V gene data show CDR1 as SGHRS and CDR2 as YFSETQ. The CDR3 loop is CASSWTSGDNEQFF. The DNA for the CDR3 is TGCGCCAGCAGCTGGACTAGCGGAGACAATGAGCAGTTCTTC.

This clone was seen only once. CDR3 in DNA: TGTGCCAGCAGCCCCCCCCACAGGGGGGTGGGGGAGCAGTACTTC. Protein sequence: CASSPPHRGVGEQYF. V is TRBV7-6 and J is TRBJ2-7; 8 bases align to TRBD1. V lost 5 bases, J lost 7 bases, and 13 bases stayed unmatched. The length of the CDR3 is 15 residues. Germline CDR1 reads SGHVS; CDR2 reads FNYEAQ. The complete variable domain, with remaining parts taken from reference TRBV7-6 and TRBJ2-7, reads GAGVSQSPRYKVTKRGQDVALRCDPISGHVSLYWYRQALGQGPEFLTYFNYEAQQDKSGLPNDRFSAERPEGSISTLTIQRTEQRDSAMYRCASSPPHRGVGEQYFGPGTRLTVT.

This sequence joins TRBV18 and TRBJ2-7; D might be TRBD2 (6 bases). The CDR3 is 13 amino acids. Germline lookup yields CDR1 KGHSH and CDR2 LQKENI. Trimming took 6 bases from V and 1 from J, leaving 10 bases between them. The CDR3 spells CASSSAGSYEQYF. As DNA, the CDR3 is TGTGCCAGCTCCTCGGCGGGATCCTACGAGCAGTACTTC.

The chain employs TRBV4-1 and TRBJ2-2, with 9 positions matching TRBD2. V shed 3 bases and J 4 bases; nucleotides not matched to a gene: 9. In germline, CDR1 is MGHRA, CDR2 YSYEKL. The CDR3 runs 17 residues. The CDR3 DNA sequence: TGCGCCAGCAGCCAGTTAGCAGCGGGAGGCTCCACCGGGGAGCTGTTTTTT. Translation: CASSQLAAGGSTGELFF.

This clone was counted once. V is TRBV19 and J is TRBJ2-5, with TRBD1 identical over 8 bases. The length of the CDR3 is 15 residues. Germline trimming cut 6 bases from V and 5 bases from J; bases unmatched to any gene: 11. Germline CDR1 and CDR2: LNHDA and SQIVND (reference sequence). The CDR3 protein is CASSPLQGAGETQYF. For the CDR3, the DNA is TGTGCCAGTAGCCCACTCCAGGGGGCTGGGGAGACCCAGTACTTC.

The chain links TRBV6-5 to TRBJ2-7; 8 nucleotides match TRBD2. Germline lookup yields CDR1 MNHEY and CDR2 SVGAGI. The ends lost 7 bases at V and 5 bases at J; junction bases unmatched: 13. The length of the CDR3 is 15 residues. The CDR3 loop reads CASTQLRGGGHEQYF. The CDR3 DNA reads TGTGCCAGCACCCAGCTCCGGGGGGGAGGGCACGAGCAGTACTTC.